Below, 4 T cell receptor beta chains from the same sample are listed, as sequenced in a study of PD-1 blockade in classical Hodgkin lymphoma. With no exception, relapse followed autologous stem cell transplantation in all patients, and brentuximab vedotin exposure varied. Repertoires were generated with immunoSEQ multiplex PCR, while TCRdb's copy carries only in-frame clones and drops some. The sample has under 30,000 clones, roughly 82% seen once. The sample here was peripheral blood mononuclear cells (PBMCs), taken before the second cycle of nivolumab. These receptors came from a human donor with classical Hodgkin lymphoma.

This clone was seen more than once but under ten times. The rearrangement uses TRBV7-9 and TRBJ1-6, with D unclear. Germline CDR1 SEHNR, CDR2 FQNEAQ (reference sequence). CDR3 length: 13 amino acids. Trimming stripped 8 bases from V and 5 bases from J, with 10 bases between. CDR3 sequence reads: CASSGWDNSPLHF. CDR3 coding DNA: TGTGCCAGCTCGGGATGGGATAATTCACCCCTCCACTTT.

The chain carries TRBV4-3 and TRBJ2-1; maybe TRBD2 (7 bases). The germline V and J ends were trimmed by 0 bases and 7 bases, with 16 bases remaining between them. The CDR3 loop spans 16 amino acids. Germline loops: CDR1 LGHNA, CDR2 YSLEER. CDR3: CASSQDNAGAGNEQFF. As DNA, the CDR3 is TGCGCCAGCAGCCAAGATAACGCGGGGGCGGGGAATGAGCAGTTCTTC.

This clone has a handful of counts. The rearrangement joins TRBV28 to TRBJ1-2; D ambiguous. The CDR3 contains 15 residues. Germline V gene sequence: CDR1 MDHEN, CDR2 SYDVKM. V lost 6 bases and J 6 bases, leaving 20 bases between the germline ends. The CDR3 sequence is CASSFTGPRIDGYTF. For the CDR3, the DNA is TGTGCCAGCAGCTTCACCGGGCCCCGGATTGATGGCTACACCTTC.

The chain uses TRBV9 and TRBJ2-5; tentative D call: TRBD2 (6 bases). The CDR3 contains 16 residues. V lost 1 base and J lost 1, with 14 bases in between. CDR1 and CDR2 from the germline V gene are SGDLS and YYNGEE. CDR3 sequence (DNA): TGTGCCAGCAGCGTATACCAGGGACTCATCCAAGAGACCCAGTACTTC. Its translation is CASSVYQGLIQETQYF.